This T cell receptor (beta chain) was captured in a study of T cell changes during pregnancy in multiple sclerosis. Only in-frame clones appear in the TCRdb table, and some are missing; sequencing was by immunoSEQ multiplex PCR. The sample holds fewer than 20,000 clones; 85% are singletons and the top ten take around 8.7%. This CDR3 comprises 15 residues. CDR1 and CDR2 from the germline V gene are MNHNS and SASEGT. The J segment lost 6 bases and the V segment lost 8 bases, leaving 11 bases of the junction unmatched. V and J are TRBV6-1 and TRBJ2-3; 10 bases agree with TRBD2. The specimen comprised CD8+ T cells from peripheral blood mononuclear cells, sampled after pregnancy. The sequence came from a female donor with multiple sclerosis, enrolled in a pregnancy study. Here the CDR3 reads CASEGLADGGDTQYF. The CDR3 DNA sequence: TGTGCCAGCGAAGGACTAGCGGATGGGGGGGATACGCAGTATTTT.